These 8 T cell receptor beta chains share one sample of origin, sequenced in a study of blood T cell repertoires in COVID-19. Method: immunoSEQ multiplex PCR; TCRdb's copy keeps in-frame clones and lacks some. The profile shows over 95,000 clones, 75% to 90% of them singletons. Material: peripheral blood. The receptor set was obtained from a human donor in a cohort sampled during active COVID-19.

This clone was seen once. J is TRBJ1-3 and V is TRBV18, with 12 bases matching TRBD1. The CDR3 covers 17 residues. V gave up 0 bases and J gave up 3 bases; unmatched junction bases: 3. Germline CDR1 is KGHSH and CDR2 is LQKENI. The CDR3 sequence: CASSPPGTGGFGNTIYF. The CDR3 DNA reads as TGTGCCAGCTCACCACCTGGGACAGGGGGCTTTGGAAACACCATATATTTT.

The J gene is TRBJ1-6, the V gene TRBV10-1; D remains unclear. The V gene lost 2 bases and the J gene lost 6 bases, with 14 bases spanning the gap. The CDR3 loop spans 16 amino acids. The germline V gene has CDR1 WNHNN and CDR2 SYGVQD (reference sequence). CDR3 residues: CASSEPARVLNSPLHF. The CDR3 bases are TGCGCCAGCAGTGAGCCCGCCCGGGTTCTTAATTCACCCCTCCACTTT.

V gene TRBV19 combines with J gene TRBJ1-2; a weak D match, TRBD1 (6 bases). Germline CDR1 is LNHDA and CDR2 is SQIVND (reference sequence). V shed 4 bases and J shed 4 bases, with 22 bases lying between them. The CDR3 contains 17 residues. CDR3 nucleotides: TGTGCCAGTAGTACGATGTCCGGGACACTCCCCCGCTATGGCTACACCTTC. It translates to CASSTMSGTLPRYGYTF.

This clone has only one observation. This chain links TRBV29-1 with TRBJ2-1, with unresolved D. This CDR3 has 13 amino acids. V was clipped by 4 bases and J by 0 bases, with 7 bases between them. The germline gives CDR1 SQVTM, CDR2 ANQGSEA. CDR3 sequence reads: CSVAGVSYNEQFF. CDR3 DNA: TGCAGCGTTGCGGGTGTCTCCTACAATGAGCAGTTCTTC.

V and J are TRBV5-4 and TRBJ1-2; TRBD1 matches 9 bases. Looked up from germline, CDR1 is SGHNT and CDR2 is YYREEE (reference sequence). V dropped 2 bases and J dropped 0; count of bases not matched to a gene: 5. The CDR3 is 16 residues long. CDR3 in amino acids: CASSFDRDRANYGYTF. CDR3 DNA sequence: TGTGCCAGCAGCTTTGACCGGGACAGGGCTAACTATGGCTACACCTTC.

The chain combines TRBV7-8 with TRBJ1-2, with TRBD1 matching 7 bases. V lost 5 bases and J lost 0; bases outside the gene matches: 3. Per the germline V gene, CDR1 is SGHVS and CDR2 is FQNEAQ. The CDR3 spans 14 residues. In nucleotides, the CDR3 is TGTGCCAGCAGCCAAGGGACAGCTAACTATGGCTACACCTTC. Protein: CASSQGTANYGYTF.

This clone was seen only once. The V gene is TRBV7-3, the J gene TRBJ2-7; 11 positions agree with TRBD1. J gave up 0 bases and V 5 bases, and 3 bases lay outside the gene matches. The CDR3 has 15 residues. Per germline, CDR1 SGHTA and CDR2 FQGTGA. This chain's CDR3 is CASSTGTGGSYEQYF. CDR3 DNA sequence: TGTGCCAGCAGCACCGGGACAGGGGGCTCCTACGAGCAGTACTTC.

This sequence joins TRBV7-3 and TRBJ2-5; 7 bases are a match to TRBD1. CDR3 size: 15 residues. J was trimmed by 5 bases and V by 2 bases; bases with no gene match: 8. Per the germline V gene, CDR1 is SGHTA and CDR2 is FQGTGA. The CDR3 region is CASSLLQGESETQYF. CDR3 nucleotides: TGTGCCAGCAGCTTACTGCAGGGGGAAAGTGAGACCCAGTACTTC.